The rows below give T cell receptor beta chains drawn from one sample of a study of shared clonotypes between healthy human individuals. Using immunoSEQ multiplex PCR, the repertoire was profiled, and TCRdb retains in-frame clones only, with some absent. The top ten hold roughly 0.36% of the sample, which has fewer than 1.8 million clones, approximately 98.5% seen once. The sequencing sample was made of naive CD4+ T cells sorted from blood. Receptors originate from a man aged 25 to 40 in good health. Each CDR3 is given with its conserved first and last residue. A D gene is named only where the DNA matches it firmly. The listing skips clone size in some rows; elsewhere it reads once, few, many or a size class.

abundance	v_gene	len	d_gene	j_gene	CDR3aa	CDR3nt
once	TRBV19	13	.	TRBJ2-3	CASSISTADTQYF	TGTGCCAGTAGTATCTCCACCGCCGATACGCAGTATTTT
.	TRBV28	17	.	TRBJ2-5	CASRISQGAKGQETQYF	TGTGCCAGCAGGATCTCACAGGGAGCGAAGGGGCAAGAGACCCAGTACTTC
.	TRBV2	14	.	TRBJ2-7	CASSDPRLLYEQYF	TGTGCCAGCAGTGACCCCAGACTTCTCTACGAGCAGTACTTC
.	TRBV6-6	14	.	TRBJ2-1	CASNGDRQRFEQFF	TGTGCCAGCAACGGGGACCGCCAGAGGTTTGAGCAGTTCTTC
.	TRBV27	15	.	TRBJ1-4	CASRLRRTTNEKLFF	TGTGCCAGCAGACTTCGGAGAACAACTAATGAAAAACTGTTTTTT
.	TRBV10-2	11	.	TRBJ1-3	CASTFGNTIYF	TGCGCCAGCACCTTCGGAAACACCATATATTTT
.	TRBV7-2	16	.	TRBJ1-2	CASSSDTFGSSYGYTF	TGTGCCAGCAGCTCCGATACATTCGGGAGCAGCTATGGCTACACCTTC
.	TRBV5-1	15	.	TRBJ2-3	CASSLMVKRADTQYF	TGCGCCAGCAGCTTGATGGTTAAGAGAGCAGATACGCAGTATTTT
.	TRBV5-1	12	.	TRBJ2-7	CASSFGQNEQYF	TGCGCCAGCAGCTTCGGACAGAACGAGCAGTACTTC
.	TRBV5-1	15	.	TRBJ1-4	CASSLTGAGNEKLFF	TGCGCCAGCAGCTTGACTGGGGCGGGAAATGAAAAACTGTTTTTT
.	TRBV2	13	.	TRBJ1-5	CASSESENQPQHF	TGTGCCAGCAGTGAGTCAGAAAATCAGCCCCAGCATTTT
.	TRBV7-2	15	TRBD2	TRBJ2-1	CASSPGTRSYNEQFF	TGTGCCAGCAGCCCTGGGACTAGGTCCTACAATGAGCAGTTCTTC
.	TRBV11-2	11	.	TRBJ2-5	CASSFRGTQYF	TGTGCCAGCAGCTTTCGTGGGACCCAGTACTTC
.	TRBV29-1	14	.	TRBJ1-3	CSVEEGQARNTIYF	TGCAGCGTTGAAGAAGGCCAGGCACGAAACACCATATATTTT
.	TRBV7-9	16	.	TRBJ1-3	CASSLAGQTPGNAIYF	TGTGCCAGCAGCTTAGCCGGACAGACTCCTGGAAACGCCATATATTTT
.	TRBV4-3	11	.	TRBJ2-1	CASSQDSRQFF	TGCGCCAGCAGCCAAGACTCGAGGCAGTTCTTC
once	TRBV2	15	.	TRBJ2-7	CASSEGATKAYEQYF	TGTGCCAGCAGTGAAGGGGCCACTAAAGCCTACGAGCAGTACTTC
.	TRBV14	15	.	TRBJ2-7	CASSQGWTGTIEQYF	TGTGCCAGCAGCCAAGGGTGGACAGGGACTATCGAGCAGTACTTC
.	TRBV9	15	.	TRBJ2-6	CASSVQGSGANVLTF	TGTGCCAGCAGCGTCCAGGGGTCTGGGGCCAACGTCCTGACTTTC
.	TRBV5-5	15	TRBD1	TRBJ2-7	CASSFRTGGNYEQYF	TGTGCCAGCAGCTTTAGGACAGGGGGTAACTACGAGCAGTACTTC
.	TRBV2	15	.	TRBJ1-2	CASSERTAWGYGYTF	TGTGCCAGCAGTGAACGGACAGCCTGGGGCTATGGCTACACCTTC
.	TRBV19	13	.	TRBJ2-3	CASSSAGSDTQYF	TGTGCCAGTAGTAGTGCGGGTTCAGATACGCAGTATTTT
.	TRBV6-5	14	.	TRBJ1-3	CASSSRISGNTIYF	TGTGCCAGCAGTTCCCGGATATCTGGAAACACCATATATTTT
.	TRBV28	15	.	TRBJ2-2	CASSPPGLNTGELFF	TGTGCCAGCAGTCCCCCGGGCCTGAACACCGGGGAGCTGTTTTTT
.	TRBV19	12	.	TRBJ2-1	CACAAPRDEQFF	TGTGCGTGTGCTGCGCCGAGGGATGAGCAGTTCTTC
.	TRBV30	13	.	TRBJ2-7	CAWSPLANYEQYF	TGTGCCTGGAGTCCCCTAGCGAACTACGAGCAGTACTTC
.	TRBV6-4	15	.	TRBJ2-2	CASRPFRGATGELFF	TGTGCCAGCCGACCTTTCAGAGGGGCCACCGGGGAGCTGTTTTTT
.	TRBV9	14	TRBD2	TRBJ2-7	CASSLGLASYEQYF	TGTGCCAGCAGCCTGGGACTAGCGTCCTACGAGCAGTACTTC
.	TRBV11-2	16	TRBD2	TRBJ2-5	CASSSNPGTSGETQYF	TGTGCCAGCAGCTCCAACCCGGGGACTAGCGGAGAGACCCAGTACTTC
.	TRBV2	15	.	TRBJ1-2	CASSEGGLANYGYTF	TGTGCCAGCAGTGAAGGCGGCCTGGCTAACTATGGCTACACCTTC
.	TRBV6-1	14	.	TRBJ2-2	CASSEAGNTGELFF	TGTGCCAGCAGTGAAGCGGGGAACACCGGGGAGCTGTTTTTT
.	TRBV27	16	TRBD2	TRBJ2-1	CASSFAGGRDYNEQFF	TGTGCCAGCAGTTTCGCGGGGGGCAGAGATTACAATGAGCAGTTCTTC
.	TRBV28	14	.	TRBJ2-7	CASTRSSWVGEQYF	TGTGCCAGCACACGCTCCAGTTGGGTAGGAGAGCAGTACTTC
.	TRBV6-1	13	.	TRBJ2-7	CASSGGLSYEQYF	TGTGCCAGCAGTGGCGGGCTGAGCTACGAGCAGTACTTC
.	TRBV27	16	TRBD2	TRBJ2-1	CASSSSGGGSYNEQFF	TGTGCCAGCAGTTCCTCGGGCGGGGGCTCCTACAATGAGCAGTTCTTC
.	TRBV15	16	.	TRBJ2-3	CATSRNARGSTDTQYF	TGTGCCACCAGCAGAAATGCACGGGGAAGCACAGATACGCAGTATTTT
once	TRBV15	17	TRBD2	TRBJ2-3	CATSREGSGRGTDTQYF	TGTGCCACCAGCAGAGAGGGTAGCGGGAGAGGAACAGATACGCAGTATTTT
.	TRBV6-1	17	.	TRBJ2-7	CASSERDTLTYSYEQYF	TGTGCCAGCAGTGAGCGGGACACCCTAACCTACTCCTACGAGCAGTACTTC
.	TRBV4-1	17	.	TRBJ2-1	CASSQGDILDLYNEQFF	TGCGCCAGCAGCCAGGGGGACATCCTTGATTTATACAATGAGCAGTTCTTC
once	TRBV9	14	TRBD1	TRBJ2-2	CASSAGGRTGELFF	TGTGCCAGCAGCGCAGGGGGCCGCACCGGGGAGCTGTTTTTT
.	TRBV9	17	TRBD2	TRBJ2-1	CASSSRTSGRAGNEQFF	TGTGCCAGCAGCTCCAGGACTAGCGGGAGGGCGGGCAATGAGCAGTTCTTC
once	TRBV5-1	18	TRBD1	TRBJ2-2	CASSQAPPGQGFSGELFF	TGCGCCAGCAGCCAGGCCCCCCCGGGACAGGGGTTTTCCGGGGAGCTGTTTTTT
.	TRBV16	13	.	TRBJ2-3	CASSQFGSNTQYF	TGTGCCAGCAGCCAATTTGGGTCAAATACGCAGTATTTT
.	TRBV28	15	.	TRBJ2-6	CASSPPGSGANVLTF	TGTGCCAGCAGCCCGCCAGGATCTGGGGCCAACGTCCTGACTTTC
.	TRBV9	15	TRBD2	TRBJ2-3	CASSVVAGSTDTQYF	TGTGCCAGCAGCGTAGTAGCGGGGTCCACAGATACGCAGTATTTT
.	TRBV27	17	TRBD2	TRBJ2-1	CASSSKVGTSGKNEQFF	TGTGCCAGCAGTTCCAAGGTGGGGACTAGCGGTAAGAATGAGCAGTTCTTC
.	TRBV7-9	14	.	TRBJ2-7	CASSTLTAYYEQYF	TGTGCCAGCAGCACCCTGACCGCCTACTACGAGCAGTACTTC
.	TRBV7-9	16	.	TRBJ1-3	CASSLITGASGNTIYF	TGTGCCAGCAGCTTAATCACAGGCGCGTCTGGAAACACCATATATTTT
.	TRBV5-1	13	.	TRBJ2-3	CASSLKGVDTQYF	TGCGCCAGCAGCTTAAAAGGGGTGGATACGCAGTATTTT
.	TRBV5-4	13	TRBD1	TRBJ2-3	CASSRTGVDTQYF	TGTGCCAGCAGCCGCACAGGGGTGGATACGCAGTATTTT
.	TRBV27	16	TRBD2	TRBJ2-7	CASSLLAGGNPYEQYF	TGTGCCAGCAGTTTACTAGCGGGAGGGAACCCCTACGAGCAGTACTTC
.	TRBV5-4	14	TRBD1	TRBJ2-7	CASSSQGAPYEQYF	TGTGCCAGCAGCTCGCAGGGGGCGCCTTACGAGCAGTACTTC
.	TRBV11-2	15	TRBD1	TRBJ2-1	CASSFRGTGYNEQFF	TGTGCCAGCAGCTTTCGGGGGACAGGGTACAATGAGCAGTTCTTC
.	TRBV5-1	14	TRBD2	TRBJ2-1	CASSLAGGPNEQFF	TGCGCCAGCAGCTTGGCGGGAGGGCCCAATGAGCAGTTCTTC
.	TRBV18	13	.	TRBJ1-1	CASSARDNSEAFF	TGTGCCAGCTCCGCCCGGGACAACAGTGAAGCTTTCTTT
.	TRBV28	16	.	TRBJ2-2	CASSLLVQQNTGELFF	TGTGCCAGCAGTTTATTGGTACAACAGAACACCGGGGAGCTGTTTTTT
.	TRBV5-1	13	.	TRBJ2-7	CASSVGSKDEQYF	TGCGCCAGCTCGGTCGGGAGTAAGGACGAGCAGTACTTC